The TCR beta chain under discussion was sequenced for a study of OX40 agonist ivuxolimab in advanced cancers. The J segment lost 4 bases and the V segment lost 2 bases, leaving 8 bases of the junction unmatched. The CDR3 runs to 17 residues. Assay used: immunoSEQ multiplex PCR; TCRdb lists only in-frame clones, some missing. The sample lists 95,000 to 100,000 clones, roughly four fifths occurring once. This sequence originates from an adult with an advanced solid tumor such as melanoma, head and neck, liver or kidney cancer. This chain links TRBV23-1 with TRBJ2-6, with 7 positions matching TRBD1. TRBV23-1 is labeled an ORF, and its function is uncertain. The starting material was CD4+ or CD8+ T cells sorted from blood, obtained in a trial of the OX40 agonist ivuxolimab. The CDR3 region has the DNA TGCGCCAGCAGTCAACGAAAGGGGGCCTGGGGGGCCAACGTCCTGACTTTC. It is translated as CASSQRKGAWGANVLTF.